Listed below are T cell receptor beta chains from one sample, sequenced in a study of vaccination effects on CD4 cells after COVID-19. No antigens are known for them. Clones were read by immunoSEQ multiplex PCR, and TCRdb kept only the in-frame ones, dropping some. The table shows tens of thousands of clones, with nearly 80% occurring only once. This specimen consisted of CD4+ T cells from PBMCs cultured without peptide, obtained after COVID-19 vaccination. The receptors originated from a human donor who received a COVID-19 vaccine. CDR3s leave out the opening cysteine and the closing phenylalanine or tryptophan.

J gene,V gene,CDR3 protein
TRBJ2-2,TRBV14,ASSQAPTGELF
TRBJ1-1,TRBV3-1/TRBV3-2,ASSLGGTGVTEAF
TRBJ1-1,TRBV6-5,ASSYSPGQRNTEAF
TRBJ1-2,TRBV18,ASSDNNYGYT
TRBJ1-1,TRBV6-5,ASKDSTYTEAF
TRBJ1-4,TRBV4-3,ASSHYPGQGNEKLF
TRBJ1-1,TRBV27,ASSLGRPGAKAF
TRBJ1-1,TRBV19,ASSRDRATNTEAF
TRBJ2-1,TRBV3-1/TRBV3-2,ASSHATSYEQF
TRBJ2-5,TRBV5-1,ASSAGAQETQY
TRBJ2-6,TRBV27,ASSPWGAGANVLT
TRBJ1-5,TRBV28,ASSARAGDLSNQPQH
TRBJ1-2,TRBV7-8,ASSLGTGSKIGGYT
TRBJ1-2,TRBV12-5,ASGGEPGRYGYT
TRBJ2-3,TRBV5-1,ASSPSGASTDTQY
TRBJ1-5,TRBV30,AWRAGANQPQH
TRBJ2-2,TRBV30,ALRPYGTGELF
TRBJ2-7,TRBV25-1,ASSPRTVLPYEQY
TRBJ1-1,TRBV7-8,ASSLGVGGARTEAF
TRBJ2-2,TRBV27,ASSLEGGRGTGELF
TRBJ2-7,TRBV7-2,ASSPAGVGTYEQY
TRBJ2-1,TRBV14,ASRDMRGSSYNEQF
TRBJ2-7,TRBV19,ASSRTGSSYEQY
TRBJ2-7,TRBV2,ASSGGLAAYEQY
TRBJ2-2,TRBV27,ASSLEAQGPGELF
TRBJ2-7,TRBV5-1,ASSHPAGSKY
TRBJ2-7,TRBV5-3,ARSFCRILYEQY
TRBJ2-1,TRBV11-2,ASTKAGVGNEQF
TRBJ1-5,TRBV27,ASSPDRVSNQPQH
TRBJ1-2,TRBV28,ASETTGTGVGYT
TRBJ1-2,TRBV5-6,ASSLGRVDYGYT